The entry that follows covers one TCR beta chain sequence. This record belongs to a study of healthy donors' naive CD4 and CD8 T cells. TCR libraries were built from about 0.55 ug of total RNA by linear amplification. TCRdb fed the reads into MiXCR, producing one record per CDR3 protein. The sample includes about 180,000 distinct CDR3 sequences, around three quarters of them seen just once. V dropped 3 bases and J dropped 5 bases, with 7 bases sitting between them. Germline V gives CDR1 MNHEY, CDR2 SMNVEV (reference sequence). This CDR3 is 12 amino acids long. V and J are TRBV27 and TRBJ2-5, with no clear D. The sequence was collected from a pool of human donors in good health; the sample pools cells from several healthy donors. Specimen: naive CD4+ and CD8+ T cells sorted from blood, pooled from several donors. CDR3 sequence (DNA): TGTGCCAGCAGTTTCGCTGGGGAGACCCAGTACTTC. This translates into CASSFAGETQYF.